The 28 T cell receptor beta chains in this list originate from one sample, sequenced in a study of cytomegalovirus exposure and HLA in healthy donors. With 60 Vbeta and 13 Jbeta primers, the PCR was carried out. The data were produced by immunoSEQ multiplex PCR, yet TCRdb's version contains in-frame clones alone and is incomplete. Of under 200,000 clones listed, 65% to 90% are singletons. Sequenced: PBMCs. These TCRs come from a human donor in good health.

This clone was recorded once. The rearrangement links TRBV5-8 to TRBJ1-3; TRBD1 aligns across 10 bases. V trimming: 0 bases; J trimming: 8 bases; junction bases outside the gene matches: 2. Germline assignment: CDR1 SGHTS and CDR2 YDEGEE. CDR3 length equals 14 residues. CDR3 region: CASSLGGQGHTIYF. The CDR3 DNA reads as TGTGCCAGCAGCTTGGGGGGACAGGGGCACACCATATATTTT.

This sequence joins TRBV15 and TRBJ2-7; maybe TRBD1 (6 bases). With 1 base removed from V and 4 bases from J, the gap between germline ends came to 14 bases. Germline assignment: CDR1 LNHNV and CDR2 YYDKDF (reference sequence). There are 15 residues in the CDR3. The CDR3 loop reads CATSRARQGKYEQYF. For the CDR3, the DNA is TGTGCCACCAGCAGAGCCCGGCAGGGGAAATACGAGCAGTACTTC.

This chain uses TRBV5-1 with TRBJ2-2, with 7 bases matching TRBD2. CDR3 size: 16 residues. Germline CDR1 and CDR2: SGHRS and YFSETQ. The ends lost 3 bases at V and 8 bases at J; junction bases unmatched: 13. CDR3 amino acids: CASSWTGTTTGGELFF. The CDR3 nucleotides read TGCGCCAGCAGCTGGACCGGGACTACCACGGGGGGGGAGCTGTTTTTT.

J is TRBJ2-1 and V is TRBV6-6; 8 nucleotides line up with TRBD2. J gave up 4 bases and V 6 bases, and 8 bases lay outside the gene matches. Per germline, CDR1 MNHNY and CDR2 SVGAGI (reference sequence). The CDR3 has 15 residues. The CDR3 sequence: CASSQTSGSYNEQFF. CDR3 nucleotide sequence: TGTGCCAGCAGCCAAACTAGCGGTTCATACAATGAGCAGTTCTTC.

This chain connects TRBV9 to TRBJ2-1; D gene ambiguous. Between the trimmed V and J ends, which lost 3 bases and 0 bases, there was a span of 10 bases. The CDR3 length is 15 residues. The germline V gene has CDR1 SGDLS and CDR2 YYNGEE. CDR3 loop: CASSALVSSYNEQFF. The CDR3 bases are TGTGCCAGCAGCGCACTCGTTAGCTCCTACAATGAGCAGTTCTTC. The variable domain in full, with the rest retrieved from reference TRBV9 and TRBJ2-1, is DSGVTQTPKHLITATGQRVTLRCSPRSGDLSVYWYQQSLDQGLQFLIQYYNGEERAKGNILERFSAQQFPDLHSELNLSSLELGDSALYFCASSALVSSYNEQFFGPGTRLTVL.

The rearrangement joins TRBV16 to TRBJ1-2; D is undetermined. CDR3 size: 11 residues. Germline V lookup: CDR1 KGHSY, CDR2 FQNENV. The ends were cut back, 2 bases at V and 7 bases at J, with 5 bases in the middle. This CDR3 reads CASSQRGGYTF. The CDR3 nucleotides are TGTGCCAGCAGCCAAAGAGGTGGCTACACCTTC.

The chain is built from TRBV5-5 and TRBJ1-1, with D perhaps TRBD1 (5 bases). CDR1 is SGHKS, CDR2 YYEKEE, per germline (reference sequence). This CDR3 has 11 amino acids. The V end was cut by 4 bases, the J end by 11 bases, with 12 bases between. The CDR3 region is CASSKDMRAFF. The DNA of the CDR3 is TGTGCCAGCAGCAAGGACATGAGGGCTTTCTTT. The full variable domain, its missing parts supplied by reference TRBV5-5 and TRBJ1-1, is DAGVTQSPTHLIKTRGQQVTLRCSPISGHKSVSWYQQVLGQGPQFIFQYYEKEERGRGNFPDRFSARQFPNYSSELNVNALLLGDSALYLCASSKDMRAFFGQGTRLTVV.

The J gene is TRBJ2-7, the V gene TRBV10-3; 10 nucleotides align to TRBD1. V was pared by 4 bases and J by 3 bases, with 18 bases of the junction left unmatched. The CDR3 totals 19 residues. In germline, CDR1 is ENHRY, CDR2 SYGVKD. CDR3 in DNA: TGTGCCATCAGTGGGATCCGGGACAGGGGCCCATCGGCTGACTACGAGCAGTACTTC. This translates into CAISGIRDRGPSADYEQYF.

This clone turned up a few times. V gene TRBV29-1 combines with J gene TRBJ2-5; possible D gene TRBD1, 6 bases. V shed 5 bases and J shed 4 bases, with 26 bases lying between them. The CDR3 totals 17 residues. Germline assignment: CDR1 SQVTM and CDR2 ANQGSEA. CDR3 nucleotides: TGCAGCGTTCCCAACAACAGGGACCGCGCCGGATCAGAGACCCAGTACTTC. It specifies CSVPNNRDRAGSETQYF.

The chain couples TRBV5-1 to TRBJ2-7; possibly TRBD2 for D (7 bases). The germline CDR1 and CDR2 sequences are SGHRS and YFSETQ. The CDR3 consists of 16 residues. V was clipped by 0 bases and J by 4 bases, with 17 bases between them. The CDR3 coding sequence is TGCGCCAGCAGCTTGGGACACAGTGCGGGGGCGTACGAGCAGTACTTC. It translates to CASSLGHSAGAYEQYF.

This rearrangement joins TRBV4-1 to TRBJ1-4, with D maybe TRBD1 (5 bases). Trimming left V 2 bases short and J 5 bases short, with 12 bases between. Germline values: CDR1 MGHRA, CDR2 YSYEKL. The CDR3 has 15 amino acids. Here the CDR3 DNA reads TGCGCCAGCAGCCAATCTAGGGGCGCAAATGAAAAACTGTTTTTT. Protein: CASSQSRGANEKLFF.

The chain links TRBV6-1 to TRBJ2-3; 8 positions match TRBD1. CDR3 length equals 15 residues. Germline CDR1 is MNHNS and CDR2 is SASEGT. J lost 4 bases, V lost 5 bases, and 8 bases had no gene match. CDR3 sequence (DNA): TGTGCCAGCAGTATCCGCGACAGGGGCCCAGATACGCAGTATTTT. Protein: CASSIRDRGPDTQYF.

This sequence joins TRBV6-5 and TRBJ2-5; 8 nucleotides align to TRBD1. The V gene end was trimmed by 4 bases and the J gene end by 4 bases; junction bases not matched to a gene: 5. Germline V CDR1 and CDR2: MNHEY, SVGAGI. This CDR3 comprises 14 residues. Written as DNA, the CDR3 is TGTGCCAGCAGTTGGGACAGGCTATCAGAGACCCAGTACTTC. Translating it yields CASSWDRLSETQYF.

This clone was detected only once. This chain joins TRBV10-3 and TRBJ1-6; 9 nucleotides agree with TRBD1. After removal of 8 bases from V and 12 bases from J, the junction contained 11 bases not matched to a gene. The CDR3 sequence is 14 residues long. The germline V gene encodes CDR1 ENHRY and CDR2 SYGVKD. The CDR3 loop reads CAIGGTGLIKPLHF. DNA for the CDR3: TGTGCCATCGGCGGGACAGGGCTAATCAAACCCCTCCACTTT.

This chain connects TRBV10-3 to TRBJ1-1; TRBD1 is a possible D gene (5 bases). Germline CDR1 ENHRY, CDR2 SYGVKD. Trimming stripped 3 bases from V and 4 bases from J, with 9 bases between. The CDR3 totals 13 residues. The CDR3 nucleotides are TGTGCCATCAGTGATATGGGGCTCACTGAAGCTTTCTTT. It specifies CAISDMGLTEAFF.

The rearrangement joins TRBV7-8 to TRBJ2-1, with 9 positions matching TRBD2. Germline V gives CDR1 SGHVS, CDR2 FQNEAQ. This CDR3 contains 16 residues. Losses at the gene ends were 3 bases for V and 8 bases for J; bases not matched to a gene: 11. CDR3 nucleotide sequence: TGTGCCAGCAGCTTCCTCACCCAGCGGGGGGCCGATGAGCAGTTCTTC. It translates to CASSFLTQRGADEQFF.

The V call is TRBV6-1, the J call TRBJ1-1; 7 bases align to TRBD1. V gave up 7 bases and J gave up 6 bases; unmatched junction bases: 11. Per the germline V gene, CDR1 is MNHNS and CDR2 is SASEGT. This CDR3 is 14 amino acids long. CDR3 loop: CASIQGGQQSEAFF. The CDR3, as DNA: TGTGCCAGCATCCAAGGGGGCCAGCAGTCTGAAGCTTTCTTT.

The chain links TRBV7-2 to TRBJ1-2; D not resolved. V lost 5 bases and J lost 7, with 11 bases in between. Germline V gives CDR1 SGHTA, CDR2 FQGNSA. The CDR3 consists of 12 residues. CDR3 coding DNA: TGTGCCAGCAGCACTACGTCTGGTGGCTACACCTTC. Residues: CASSTTSGGYTF.

The rearrangement uses TRBV4-3 and TRBJ1-4; D not certain. The CDR3 is 14 amino acids. Germline CDR1 is LGHNA and CDR2 is YSLEER. Trimming left V 0 bases short and J 6 bases short, with 8 bases between. Here the CDR3 DNA reads TGCGCCAGCAGCCAAGATGGACTGGATGAAAAACTGTTTTTT. As protein: CASSQDGLDEKLFF.

V usage is TRBV10-3 and J usage is TRBJ1-3; D is undetermined. CDR1 and CDR2 from the germline V gene are ENHRY and SYGVKD. The CDR3 consists of 14 residues. Trimming pared 6 bases from V and 0 bases from J, leaving 9 bases between. CDR3 bases: TGTGCCATCAGGCCCGAAGCCTCTGGAAACACCATATATTTT. It yields the protein CAIRPEASGNTIYF.

V gene TRBV27 combines with J gene TRBJ1-2, with 8 bases matching TRBD1. V trimming: 5 bases; J trimming: 5 bases; junction bases outside the gene matches: 7. Germline assignment: CDR1 MNHEY and CDR2 SMNVEV (reference sequence). The CDR3 runs 14 residues. The chain's CDR3 is CASSANRDRYGYTF. CDR3 coding DNA: TGTGCCAGCAGTGCTAACCGGGACAGGTATGGCTACACCTTC.

The chain couples TRBV4-2 to TRBJ1-1; TRBD1 might be the D (5 bases). The CDR3 length is 13 residues. Germline V gene sequence: CDR1 LGHNA, CDR2 YNFKEQ. The V end was cut by 4 bases, the J end by 3 bases, with 9 bases between. CDR3 sequence reads: CASSRDSYTEAFF. The CDR3 DNA reads as TGTGCCAGCAGCCGTGACAGTTACACTGAAGCTTTCTTT.

Only one count was recorded for this clone. This chain connects TRBV5-8 to TRBJ1-1; D gene unclear. Trimming shortened V by 4 bases and J by 10 bases, and 11 bases separated the two germline ends. Germline-derived CDR1 and CDR2 are SGHTS and YDEGEE. The CDR3 runs to 11 residues. The CDR3, as DNA: TGTGCCAGCAGCCATCTGTACGGAGCTTTCTTT. It is translated as CASSHLYGAFF.

V is TRBV6-5 and J is TRBJ1-2, with D maybe TRBD1 (5 bases). The germline gives CDR1 MNHEY, CDR2 SVGAGI. This CDR3 has 12 residues. V lost 8 bases and J lost 7, with 14 bases in between. The CDR3 here is CASGTSLFGYTF. The CDR3, as DNA: TGTGCCAGCGGGACTTCTCTTTTTGGCTACACCTTC.

CDR3 coding DNA: TGTGCCAGCTCACTATCGGTGGGGACTACCTACAATGAGCAGTTCTTC. This translates into CASSLSVGTTYNEQFF. The rearrangement joins TRBV18 to TRBJ2-1; 7 bases line up with TRBD2. V shed 4 bases, J shed 2 bases, and the junction held 8 bases outside the gene matches. The V gene's germline CDR1 is KGHSH and CDR2 LQKENI. This CDR3 comprises 16 residues.

This clone has just one count. The rearrangement uses TRBV28 and TRBJ2-7, with 11 bases identical to TRBD1. Trimming at V came to 5 bases and at J to 4 bases, leaving 4 bases not matched to a gene. Germline V CDR1 and CDR2: MDHEN, SYDVKM. This CDR3 region has 14 residues. CDR3 sequence reads: CASSPGQGVYEQYF. For the CDR3, the DNA is TGTGCCAGCAGTCCGGGACAGGGGGTGTACGAGCAGTACTTC.

The rearrangement uses TRBV2 and TRBJ2-7, with 7 bases lining up with TRBD2. CDR3 length: 15 amino acids. Germline V gene lookup returns CDR1 SNHLY and CDR2 FYNNEI. The V gene end was trimmed by 6 bases and the J gene end by 5 bases; junction bases not matched to a gene: 13. The CDR3 DNA reads TGTGCCAGCAGAGATACCCCGGGACTAATCCACGAGCAGTACTTC. Protein product: CASRDTPGLIHEQYF.

This sequence joins TRBV6-1 and TRBJ2-7; tentative D call: TRBD2 (5 bases). CDR1 is MNHNS and CDR2 is SASEGT in the germline V gene. This CDR3 is built from 14 residues. V was shortened by 0 bases and J by 6 bases, with 12 bases between the two germline ends. This CDR3 reads CASSEAGVVGEQYF. The CDR3 nucleotides are TGTGCCAGCAGTGAAGCCGGGGTTGTGGGCGAGCAGTACTTC.